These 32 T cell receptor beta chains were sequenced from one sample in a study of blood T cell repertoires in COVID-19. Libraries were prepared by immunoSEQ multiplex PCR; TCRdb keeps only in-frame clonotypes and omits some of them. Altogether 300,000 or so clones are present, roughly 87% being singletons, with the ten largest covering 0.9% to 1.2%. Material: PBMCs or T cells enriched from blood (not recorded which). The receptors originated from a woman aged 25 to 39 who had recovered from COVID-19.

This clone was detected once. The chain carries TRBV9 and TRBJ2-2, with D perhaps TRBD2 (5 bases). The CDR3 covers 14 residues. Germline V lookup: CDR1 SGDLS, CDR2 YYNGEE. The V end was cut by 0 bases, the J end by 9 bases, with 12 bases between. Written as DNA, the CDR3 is TGTGCCAGCAGCGTAGGGCAGACGGGATGGGAGCTGTTTTTT. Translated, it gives CASSVGQTGWELFF.

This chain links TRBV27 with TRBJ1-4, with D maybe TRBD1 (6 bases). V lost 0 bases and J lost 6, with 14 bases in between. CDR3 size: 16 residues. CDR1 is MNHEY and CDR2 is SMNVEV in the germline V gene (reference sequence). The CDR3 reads CASSLSWTALYEKLFF. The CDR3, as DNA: TGTGCCAGCAGTTTATCGTGGACAGCCTTGTATGAAAAACTGTTTTTT.

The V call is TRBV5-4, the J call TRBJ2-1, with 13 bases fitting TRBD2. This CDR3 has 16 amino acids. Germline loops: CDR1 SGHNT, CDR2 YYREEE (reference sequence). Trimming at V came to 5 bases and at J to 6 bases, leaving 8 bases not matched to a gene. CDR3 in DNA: TGTGCCAGCAGATACTCAGGGACTAGCGGGGTCAATGAGCAGTTCTTC. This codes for CASRYSGTSGVNEQFF.

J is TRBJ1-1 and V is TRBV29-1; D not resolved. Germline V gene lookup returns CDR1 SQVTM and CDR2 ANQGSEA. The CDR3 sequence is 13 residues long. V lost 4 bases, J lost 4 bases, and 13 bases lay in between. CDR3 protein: CSVGPGKITEAFF. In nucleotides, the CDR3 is TGCAGCGTTGGGCCGGGGAAGATCACTGAAGCTTTCTTT.

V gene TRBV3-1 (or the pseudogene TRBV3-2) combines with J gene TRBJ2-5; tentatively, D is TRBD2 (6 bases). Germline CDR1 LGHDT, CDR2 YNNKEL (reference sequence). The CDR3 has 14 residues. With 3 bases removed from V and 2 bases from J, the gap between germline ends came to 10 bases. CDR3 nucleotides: TGTGCCAGCAGCCAGGAGGGGCGTCAAGAGACCCAGTACTTC. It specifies CASSQEGRQETQYF.

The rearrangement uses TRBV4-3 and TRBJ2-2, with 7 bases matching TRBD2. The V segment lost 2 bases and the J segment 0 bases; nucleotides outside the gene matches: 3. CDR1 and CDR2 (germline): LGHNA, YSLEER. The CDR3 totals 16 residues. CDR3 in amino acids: CASSQIREANTGELFF. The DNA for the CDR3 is TGCGCCAGCAGCCAAATTCGGGAGGCGAACACCGGGGAGCTGTTTTTT.

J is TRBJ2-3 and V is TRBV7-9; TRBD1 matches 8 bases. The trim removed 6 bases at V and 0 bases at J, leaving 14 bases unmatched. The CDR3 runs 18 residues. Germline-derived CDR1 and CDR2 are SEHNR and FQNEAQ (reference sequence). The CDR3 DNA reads TGTGCCAGCAGAGCTACCCGGACAGGGCCCTCAAGCACAGATACGCAGTATTTT. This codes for CASRATRTGPSSTDTQYF.

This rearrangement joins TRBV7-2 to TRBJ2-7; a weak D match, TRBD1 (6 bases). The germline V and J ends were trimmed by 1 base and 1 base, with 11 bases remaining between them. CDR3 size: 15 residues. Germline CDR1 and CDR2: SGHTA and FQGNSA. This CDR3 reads CASSLVGADSYEQYF. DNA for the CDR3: TGTGCCAGCAGCTTAGTGGGGGCTGATTCCTACGAGCAGTACTTC.

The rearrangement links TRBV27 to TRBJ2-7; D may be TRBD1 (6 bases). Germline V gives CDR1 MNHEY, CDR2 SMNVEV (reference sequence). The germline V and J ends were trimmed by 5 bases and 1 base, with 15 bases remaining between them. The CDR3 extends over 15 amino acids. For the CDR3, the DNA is TGTGCCAGCAGTATGGACAGAGGAGTGTCCTACGAGCAGTACTTC. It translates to CASSMDRGVSYEQYF.

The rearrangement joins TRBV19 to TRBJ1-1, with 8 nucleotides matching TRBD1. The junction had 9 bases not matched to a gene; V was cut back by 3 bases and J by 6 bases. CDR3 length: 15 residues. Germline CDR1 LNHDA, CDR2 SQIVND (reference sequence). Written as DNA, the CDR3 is TGTGCCAGTAGTATGATTCAGGGGGCCGGCGCTGAAGCTTTCTTT. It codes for CASSMIQGAGAEAFF.

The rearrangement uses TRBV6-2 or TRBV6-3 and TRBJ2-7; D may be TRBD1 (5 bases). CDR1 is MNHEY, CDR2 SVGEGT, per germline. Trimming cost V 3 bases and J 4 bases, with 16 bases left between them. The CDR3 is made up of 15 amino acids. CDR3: CASSYARREPYEQYF. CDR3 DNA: TGTGCCAGCAGTTATGCCCGCAGGGAACCTTACGAGCAGTACTTC.

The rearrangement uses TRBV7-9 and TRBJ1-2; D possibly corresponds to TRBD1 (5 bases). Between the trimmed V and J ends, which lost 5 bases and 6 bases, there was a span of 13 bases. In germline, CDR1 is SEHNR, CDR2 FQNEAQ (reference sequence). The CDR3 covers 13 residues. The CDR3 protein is CASSASGFHGYTF. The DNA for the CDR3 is TGTGCCAGCAGCGCCTCAGGGTTCCATGGCTACACCTTC. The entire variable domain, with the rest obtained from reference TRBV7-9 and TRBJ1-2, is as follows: DTGVSQNPRHKITKRGQNVTFRCDPISEHNRLYWYRQTLGQGPEFLTYFQNEAQLEKSRLLSDRFSAERPKGSFSTLEIQRTEQGDSAMYLCASSASGFHGYTFGSGTRLTVV.

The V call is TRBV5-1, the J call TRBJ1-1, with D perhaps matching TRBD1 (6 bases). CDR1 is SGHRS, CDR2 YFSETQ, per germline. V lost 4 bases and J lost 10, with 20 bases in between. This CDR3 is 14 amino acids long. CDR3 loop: CASSISQGPQLAFF. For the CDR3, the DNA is TGCGCCAGCAGCATCTCACAGGGTCCCCAGTTAGCTTTCTTT.

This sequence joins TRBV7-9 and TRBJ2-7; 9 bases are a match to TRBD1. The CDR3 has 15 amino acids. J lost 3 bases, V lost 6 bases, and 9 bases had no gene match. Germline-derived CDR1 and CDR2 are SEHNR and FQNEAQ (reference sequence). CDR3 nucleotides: TGTGCCAGCAGAAAACAGGGGGCCTACCTCTACGAGCAGTACTTC. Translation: CASRKQGAYLYEQYF.

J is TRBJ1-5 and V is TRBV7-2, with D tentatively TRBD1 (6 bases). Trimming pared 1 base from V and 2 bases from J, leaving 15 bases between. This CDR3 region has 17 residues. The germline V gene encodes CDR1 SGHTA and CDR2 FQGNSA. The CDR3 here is CASSLEGRGLGNQPQHF. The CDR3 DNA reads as TGTGCCAGCAGCTTAGAGGGCAGGGGCCTTGGCAATCAGCCCCAGCATTTT.

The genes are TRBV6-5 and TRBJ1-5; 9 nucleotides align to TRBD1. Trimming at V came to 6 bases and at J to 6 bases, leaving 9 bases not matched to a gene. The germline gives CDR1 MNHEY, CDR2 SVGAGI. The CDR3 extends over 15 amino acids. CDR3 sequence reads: CASSSGQGDSQPQHF. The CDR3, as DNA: TGTGCCAGCAGCTCGGGACAGGGCGACAGTCAGCCCCAGCATTTT.

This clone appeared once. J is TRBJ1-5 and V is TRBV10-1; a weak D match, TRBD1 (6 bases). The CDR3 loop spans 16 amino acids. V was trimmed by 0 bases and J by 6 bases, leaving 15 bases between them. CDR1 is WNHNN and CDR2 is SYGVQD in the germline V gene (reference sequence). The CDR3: CASSESETGLGQPQHF. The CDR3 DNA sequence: TGCGCCAGCAGTGAGTCTGAGACAGGACTCGGTCAGCCCCAGCATTTT.

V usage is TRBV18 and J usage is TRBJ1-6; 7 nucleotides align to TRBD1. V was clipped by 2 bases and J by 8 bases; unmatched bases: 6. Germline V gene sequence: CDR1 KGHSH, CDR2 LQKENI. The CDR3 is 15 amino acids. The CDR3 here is CASSPGGRGDSPLHF. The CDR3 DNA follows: TGTGCCAGCTCACCAGGGGGCAGGGGGGATTCACCCCTCCACTTT. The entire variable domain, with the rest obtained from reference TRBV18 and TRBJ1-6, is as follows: NAGVMQNPRHLVRRRGQEARLRCSPMKGHSHVYWYRQLPEEGLKFMVYLQKENIIDESGMPKERFSAEFPKEGPSILRIQQVVRGDSAAYFCASSPGGRGDSPLHFGNGTRLTVT.

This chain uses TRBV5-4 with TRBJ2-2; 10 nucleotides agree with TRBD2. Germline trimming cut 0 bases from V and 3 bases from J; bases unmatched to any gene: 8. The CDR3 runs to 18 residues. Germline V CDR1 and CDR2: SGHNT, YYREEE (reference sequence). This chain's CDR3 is CASSLAGASGGYTGELFF. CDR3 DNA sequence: TGTGCCAGCAGCTTGGCGGGGGCTAGCGGGGGATACACCGGGGAGCTGTTTTTT. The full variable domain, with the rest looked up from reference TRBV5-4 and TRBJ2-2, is ETGVTQSPTHLIKTRGQQVTLRCSSQSGHNTVSWYQQALGQGPQFIFQYYREEENGRGNFPPRFSGLQFPNYSSELNVNALELDDSALYLCASSLAGASGGYTGELFFGEGSRLTVL.

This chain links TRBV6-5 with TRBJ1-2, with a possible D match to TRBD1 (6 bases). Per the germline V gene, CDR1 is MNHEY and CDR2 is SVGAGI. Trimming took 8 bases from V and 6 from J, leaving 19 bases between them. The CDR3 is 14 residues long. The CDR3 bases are TGTGCCAGCCTTCCCACTGACAGGATGAATGGCTACACCTTC. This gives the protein CASLPTDRMNGYTF.

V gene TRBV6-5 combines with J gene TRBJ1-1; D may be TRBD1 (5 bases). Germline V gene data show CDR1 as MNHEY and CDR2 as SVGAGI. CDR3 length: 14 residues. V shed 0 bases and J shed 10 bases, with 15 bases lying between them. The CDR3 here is CASSYSGGVRVAFF. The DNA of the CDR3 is TGTGCCAGCAGTTACTCGGGCGGGGTCAGGGTAGCTTTCTTT.

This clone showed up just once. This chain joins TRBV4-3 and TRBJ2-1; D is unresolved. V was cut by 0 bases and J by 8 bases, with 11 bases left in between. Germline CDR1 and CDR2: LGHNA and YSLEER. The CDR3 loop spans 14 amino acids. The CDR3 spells CASSQESVQDEQFF. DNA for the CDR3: TGCGCCAGCAGCCAAGAGTCCGTGCAGGATGAGCAGTTCTTC.

The CDR3 loop reads CASRGQGPEAFF. The CDR3 DNA reads TGCGCCAGCCGCGGACAGGGGCCTGAAGCTTTCTTT. V and J are TRBV5-1 and TRBJ1-1; 9 bases are shared with TRBD1. V lost 7 bases, J lost 6 bases, and 4 bases stayed unmatched. The CDR3 is 12 amino acids. The germline V gene has CDR1 SGHRS and CDR2 YFSETQ.

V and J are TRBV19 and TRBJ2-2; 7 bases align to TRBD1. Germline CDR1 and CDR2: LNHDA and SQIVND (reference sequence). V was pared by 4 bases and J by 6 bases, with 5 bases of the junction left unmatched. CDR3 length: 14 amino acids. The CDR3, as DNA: TGTGCCAGTAGTACCCAGCAGGGGGCCGGGGAGCTGTTTTTT. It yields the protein CASSTQQGAGELFF.

In DNA, the CDR3 is TGTGCCAGCAGCGCCCCGGGCAGGGGATTTCAGGAGACCCAGTACTTC. Encoded protein: CASSAPGRGFQETQYF. The chain employs TRBV2 and TRBJ2-5, with D perhaps matching TRBD1 (6 bases). The germline V gene encodes CDR1 SNHLY and CDR2 FYNNEI. This CDR3 contains 16 residues. Trimming removed 6 bases from V and 5 bases from J, with 22 bases in between.

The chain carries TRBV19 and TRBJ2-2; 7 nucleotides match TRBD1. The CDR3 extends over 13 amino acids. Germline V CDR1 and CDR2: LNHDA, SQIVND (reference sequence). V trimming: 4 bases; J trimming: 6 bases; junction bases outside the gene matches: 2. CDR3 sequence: CASSNDRAGELFF. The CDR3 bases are TGTGCCAGTAGTAATGACAGGGCCGGGGAGCTGTTTTTT.

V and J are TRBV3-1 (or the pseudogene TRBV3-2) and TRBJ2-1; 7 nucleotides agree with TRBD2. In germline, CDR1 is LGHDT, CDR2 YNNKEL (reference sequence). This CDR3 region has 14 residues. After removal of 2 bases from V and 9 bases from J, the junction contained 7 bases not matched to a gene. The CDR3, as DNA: TGTGCCAGCAGCCAAATAAGCGGGGACGCTGAGCAGTTCTTC. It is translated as CASSQISGDAEQFF.

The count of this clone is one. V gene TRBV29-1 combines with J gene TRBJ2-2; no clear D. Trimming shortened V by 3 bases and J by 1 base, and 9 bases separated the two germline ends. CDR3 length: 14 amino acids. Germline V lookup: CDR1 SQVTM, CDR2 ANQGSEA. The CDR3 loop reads CSVDPGWNTGELFF. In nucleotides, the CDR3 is TGCAGCGTTGACCCAGGATGGAACACCGGGGAGCTGTTTTTT.

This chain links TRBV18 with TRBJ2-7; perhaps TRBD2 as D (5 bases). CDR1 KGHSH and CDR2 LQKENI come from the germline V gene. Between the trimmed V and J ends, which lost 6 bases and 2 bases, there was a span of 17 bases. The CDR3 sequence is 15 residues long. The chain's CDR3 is CASSPRSGITYEQYF. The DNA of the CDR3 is TGTGCCAGCTCCCCCCGGTCGGGGATCACCTACGAGCAGTACTTC.

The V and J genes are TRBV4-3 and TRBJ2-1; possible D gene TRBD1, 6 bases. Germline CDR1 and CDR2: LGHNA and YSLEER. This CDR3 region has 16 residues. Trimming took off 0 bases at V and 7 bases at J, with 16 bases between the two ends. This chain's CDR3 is CASSQEARGRLNEQFF. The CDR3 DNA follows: TGCGCCAGCAGCCAAGAGGCCAGGGGAAGACTTAATGAGCAGTTCTTC.

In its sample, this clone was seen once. DNA for the CDR3: TGTGCCACCAGCAGAGATACGGGGACCCAGTACTTC. This sequence encodes CATSRDTGTQYF. The chain joins TRBV15 to TRBJ2-5; the D is unclear. Trimming removed 0 bases from V and 7 bases from J, with 6 bases in between. Germline CDR1 reads LNHNV; CDR2 reads YYDKDF (reference sequence). The CDR3 length is 12 residues.

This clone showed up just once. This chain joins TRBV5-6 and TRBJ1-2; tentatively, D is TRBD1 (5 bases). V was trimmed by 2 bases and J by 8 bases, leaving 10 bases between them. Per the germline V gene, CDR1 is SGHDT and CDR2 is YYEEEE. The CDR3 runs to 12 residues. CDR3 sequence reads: CASSFSRQGYTF. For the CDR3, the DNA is TGTGCCAGCAGCTTCTCACGACAGGGCTACACCTTC.